The 32 T cell receptor beta chains below were found in one sample sequenced in a study of blood T cell repertoires in COVID-19. Produced via immunoSEQ multiplex PCR; TCRdb's table is partial and in-frame only. The table includes about 54,000 clones, 87% detected once. Specimen: peripheral blood. All receptors come from a man in his forties or fifties with active COVID-19.

This clone has a handful of counts. The chain uses TRBV19 and TRBJ2-1; 11 nucleotides match TRBD2. This CDR3 contains 16 residues. Germline CDR1 LNHDA, CDR2 SQIVND (reference sequence). V lost 5 bases and J lost 1; bases outside the gene matches: 4. The CDR3 nucleotides read TGTGCCAGTAGTCCCCGGACTAGCGGGTCCTACAATGAGCAGTTCTTC. Translated: CASSPRTSGSYNEQFF.

CDR3 sequence reads: CASSRGTYEQYF. The CDR3 DNA reads TGTGCCAGCAGCCGCGGGACCTACGAGCAGTACTTC. The chain couples TRBV12-3 or TRBV12-4 to TRBJ2-7, with a tentative D call TRBD2 (6 bases). The CDR3 loop spans 12 amino acids. Between the trimmed V and J ends, which lost 6 bases and 2 bases, there was a span of 8 bases.

The chain recombines TRBV29-1 with TRBJ1-4, with TRBD1 identical over 8 bases. CDR1 is SQVTM and CDR2 is ANQGSEA in the germline V gene. The V gene end was trimmed by 7 bases and the J gene end by 8 bases; junction bases not matched to a gene: 6. The CDR3 has 12 residues. CDR3 in DNA: TGCAGCGCCGGGACAGGCGGCGAAAAACTGTTTTTT. Residues: CSAGTGGEKLFF.

The J gene is TRBJ2-4, the V gene TRBV11-3; 8 bases fit TRBD2. The J segment lost 5 bases and the V segment lost 5 bases, leaving 8 bases of the junction unmatched. CDR3 length equals 15 residues. Germline lookup yields CDR1 SGHNT and CDR2 YENEEA. The CDR3 nucleotides are TGTGCCAGCAGCCCGGGACTAGTGGGCCAAAACATTCAGTACTTC. Its protein is CASSPGLVGQNIQYF.

This clone showed up just a few times. This sequence joins TRBV29-1 and TRBJ2-4; D is possibly TRBD2 (5 bases). V gave up 2 bases and J gave up 7 bases, with 12 bases separating them. CDR1 is SQVTM, CDR2 ANQGSEA, per germline. This CDR3 spans 13 amino acids. DNA for the CDR3: TGCAGCGTTGAATCACAGCGGAATAACATTCAGTACTTC. Translating it yields CSVESQRNNIQYF.

This clone was picked up one time. The CDR3 spells CASSLYLYTEAFF. For the CDR3, the DNA is TGTGCCAGCAGTTTATATCTTTACACTGAAGCTTTCTTT. The chain links TRBV27 to TRBJ1-1; unclear D gene. Germline assignment: CDR1 MNHEY and CDR2 SMNVEV (reference sequence). This CDR3 contains 13 residues. Between the trimmed V and J ends, which lost 1 base and 3 bases, there was a span of 6 bases.

V and J are TRBV5-6 and TRBJ2-5; 10 nucleotides line up with TRBD1. V trimming: 4 bases; J trimming: 5 bases; junction bases outside the gene matches: 17. Germline V gene data show CDR1 as SGHDT and CDR2 as YYEEEE. The CDR3 sequence is 18 residues long. CDR3 coding DNA: TGTGCCAGCAGCCTACCGGGACAGGGGAGAGGGAGTTGGGAGACCCAGTACTTC. It translates to CASSLPGQGRGSWETQYF. Looking up the rest from reference TRBV5-6 and TRBJ2-5 gives the full variable domain: DAGVTQSPTHLIKTRGQQVTLRCSPKSGHDTVSWYQQALGQGPQFIFQYYEEEERQRGNFPDRFSGHQFPNYSSELNVNALLLGDSALYLCASSLPGQGRGSWETQYFGPGTRLLVL.

The chain uses TRBV5-1 and TRBJ1-2; tentative D call: TRBD1 (6 bases). Germline V gives CDR1 SGHRS, CDR2 YFSETQ. The CDR3 sequence is 16 residues long. V was pared by 2 bases and J by 8 bases, with 22 bases between. CDR3: CASSFEGQLTSDGYTF. The DNA of the CDR3 is TGCGCCAGCAGCTTTGAAGGACAGCTTACTTCGGACGGCTACACCTTC. The full variable domain, with the rest looked up from reference TRBV5-1 and TRBJ1-2, is KAGVTQTPRYLIKTRGQQVTLSCSPISGHRSVSWYQQTPGQGLQFLFEYFSETQRNKGNFPGRFSGRQFSNSRSEMNVSTLELGDSALYLCASSFEGQLTSDGYTFGSGTRLTVV.

The chain couples TRBV7-9 to TRBJ1-1; 8 bases match TRBD1. Germline assignment: CDR1 SEHNR and CDR2 FQNEAQ (reference sequence). V lost 4 bases, J lost 11 bases, and 9 bases stayed unmatched. CDR3 length equals 13 residues. The CDR3 is CASSSRQGLKAFF. In DNA, the CDR3 is TGTGCCAGCAGCTCGCGACAGGGGTTGAAGGCTTTCTTT. The whole variable domain, remainder taken from reference TRBV7-9 and TRBJ1-1, is DTGVSQNPRHKITKRGQNVTFRCDPISEHNRLYWYRQTLGQGPEFLTYFQNEAQLEKSRLLSDRFSAERPKGSFSTLEIQRTEQGDSAMYLCASSSRQGLKAFFGQGTRLTVV.

V and J are TRBV15 and TRBJ1-5; the match to TRBD1 covers 7 bases. This CDR3 comprises 14 residues. Germline CDR1 is LNHNV and CDR2 is YYDKDF (reference sequence). Unmatched junction bases numbered 1, after V lost 1 base and J lost 4 bases. The CDR3 protein is CATSRAGQNQPQHF. As DNA, the CDR3 is TGTGCCACCAGCAGAGCGGGACAGAATCAGCCCCAGCATTTT.

The chain joins TRBV9 to TRBJ2-3, with TRBD2 identical over 8 bases. With V trimmed by 3 bases and J by 0 bases, 6 bases remained unmatched. The CDR3 contains 16 residues. CDR1 is SGDLS and CDR2 is YYNGEE in the germline V gene. The DNA of the CDR3 is TGTGCCAGCAGCGGTTTTCTAGCGGGCAGCACAGATACGCAGTATTTT. Protein: CASSGFLAGSTDTQYF.

The chain joins TRBV19 to TRBJ2-1, with TRBD1 matching 7 bases. The length of the CDR3 is 16 residues. Germline CDR1 LNHDA, CDR2 SQIVND (reference sequence). With V trimmed by 4 bases and J by 4 bases, 10 bases remained unmatched. The chain's CDR3 is CASSTGQPNHYNEQFF. The CDR3 bases are TGTGCCAGTAGTACGGGACAGCCCAATCATTACAATGAGCAGTTCTTC.

This clone appeared a single time. J is TRBJ1-1 and V is TRBV18; 8 positions agree with TRBD1. Trimming cost V 3 bases and J 0 bases; bases outside gene matches: 3. This CDR3 is built from 15 residues. Germline CDR1 and CDR2: KGHSH and LQKENI. CDR3 nucleotide sequence: TGTGCCAGCTCACCTCCAGGGGGCATGAACACTGAAGCTTTCTTT. Translated: CASSPPGGMNTEAFF.

The rearrangement joins TRBV5-1 to TRBJ1-1; weak D call: TRBD1 (5 bases). V lost 4 bases and J lost 1, with 8 bases in between. The CDR3 extends over 13 amino acids. Germline CDR1 is SGHRS and CDR2 is YFSETQ. The CDR3 reads CASSIGQNTEAFF. The CDR3 DNA reads as TGCGCCAGCAGCATAGGACAGAACACTGAAGCTTTCTTT.

The rearrangement links TRBV5-6 to TRBJ2-7; the match to TRBD1 covers 7 bases. This CDR3 comprises 13 residues. V was pared by 4 bases and J by 3 bases, with 4 bases of the junction left unmatched. Germline V gene lookup returns CDR1 SGHDT and CDR2 YYEEEE. In nucleotides, the CDR3 is TGTGCCAGCAGCCTGGGACAGTTCTACGAGCAGTACTTC. It encodes CASSLGQFYEQYF.

V is TRBV2 and J is TRBJ2-7, with 7 bases aligning to TRBD1. V was pared by 11 bases and J by 6 bases, with 13 bases of the junction left unmatched. The germline gives CDR1 SNHLY, CDR2 FYNNEI. This CDR3 has 13 amino acids. The CDR3 loop is CAVPGQTNFEQYF. DNA of the CDR3: TGTGCCGTACCGGGACAGACTAACTTCGAGCAGTACTTC.

The CDR3 loop is CASSLAMGAQGDEQYF. The DNA for the CDR3 is TGCGCCAGCAGCTTGGCCATGGGGGCGCAGGGTGACGAGCAGTACTTC. The chain carries TRBV5-1 and TRBJ2-7, with D possibly matching TRBD1 (6 bases). CDR1 is SGHRS, CDR2 YFSETQ, per germline. Trimming removed 0 bases at V and 5 bases at J, with 18 bases between. This CDR3 has 16 amino acids.

The chain is built from TRBV6-5 and TRBJ2-1, with 9 bases matching TRBD1. Germline CDR1 MNHEY, CDR2 SVGAGI. This CDR3 is built from 15 residues. Losses at the gene ends were 4 bases for V and 6 bases for J; bases not matched to a gene: 7. CDR3 amino acids: CASSSRGQGGNEQFF. The CDR3 DNA reads as TGTGCCAGCAGTTCCCGGGGACAGGGTGGCAATGAGCAGTTCTTC.

The CDR3 nucleotides are TGCAGCGTCGACACAAGCACAGATACGCAGTATTTT. Protein product: CSVDTSTDTQYF. This chain links TRBV29-1 with TRBJ2-3; the D is unclear. The germline V gene has CDR1 SQVTM and CDR2 ANQGSEA. The CDR3 covers 12 residues. V lost 6 bases to trimming and J lost 0 bases, with 7 bases between them.

This clone occurred once. As DNA, the CDR3 is TGTGCCAGCAGCGGGGGGCGCGGGACTGAAGCTTTCTTT. The encoded protein is CASSGGRGTEAFF. The rearrangement joins TRBV6-4 to TRBJ1-1, with TRBD1 as a possible D gene (6 bases). Germline V CDR1 and CDR2: MRHNA, SNTAGT. Trimming stripped 6 bases from V and 5 bases from J, with 13 bases between. The CDR3 runs to 13 residues.

This chain joins TRBV9 and TRBJ2-3; D is possibly TRBD2 (6 bases). Germline CDR1 and CDR2: SGDLS and YYNGEE. The CDR3 sequence is 16 residues long. V shed 0 bases and J shed 5 bases, with 16 bases lying between them. The CDR3 DNA sequence: TGTGCCAGCAGCGTAGTAACGGGAGAGGCGGGAGATACGCAGTATTTT. This translates into CASSVVTGEAGDTQYF.

The genes are TRBV28 and TRBJ1-5; 10 bases align to TRBD1. CDR1 MDHEN and CDR2 SYDVKM come from the germline V gene. The CDR3 covers 17 residues. With 2 bases clipped from V and 6 bases from J, the junction kept 10 bases outside the gene matches. In nucleotides, the CDR3 is TGTGCCAGCAGTTTAGGGGGGACCGGGACAGGGGTTCAGCCCCAGCATTTT. It is translated as CASSLGGTGTGVQPQHF.

The chain couples TRBV6-5 to TRBJ1-5; 7 bases line up with TRBD1. Germline lookup yields CDR1 MNHEY and CDR2 SVGAGI. The CDR3 is 14 amino acids. The V gene end was trimmed by 0 bases and the J gene end by 6 bases; junction bases not matched to a gene: 2. The CDR3 region has the DNA TGTGCCAGCAGTTACTCTGCAGGGGGTCAGCCCCAGCATTTT. This codes for CASSYSAGGQPQHF.

The V and J genes are TRBV5-8 and TRBJ2-1, with D possibly being TRBD1 (7 bases). Germline V gene sequence: CDR1 SGHTS, CDR2 YDEGEE. The CDR3 consists of 14 residues. V lost 0 bases to trimming and J lost 8 bases, with 12 bases between them. The CDR3 coding sequence is TGTGCCAGCAGCTTGGTCCAGGGGGGCGATGAGCAGTTCTTC. This codes for CASSLVQGGDEQFF.

The V and J genes are TRBV23-1 and TRBJ1-5; a weak D match, TRBD1 (5 bases). TRBV23-1 is an ORF, and what it does is uncertain. Trimming took 0 bases from V and 2 from J, leaving 14 bases between them. The CDR3 runs to 17 residues. CDR3 protein: CASSQSHFDSGNQPQHF. The CDR3 DNA is TGCGCCAGCAGTCAATCACATTTCGACAGTGGCAATCAGCCCCAGCATTTT.

V gene TRBV28 combines with J gene TRBJ1-2; 10 nucleotides line up with TRBD1. CDR1 is MDHEN and CDR2 is SYDVKM in the germline V gene. V shed 4 bases, J shed 4 bases, and the junction held 15 bases outside the gene matches. The CDR3 runs 18 residues. The DNA of the CDR3 is TGTGCCAGCAGTTCCCCCCGATCCGGGACAGGGGCAGGCTATGGCTACACCTTC. Translated: CASSSPRSGTGAGYGYTF.

This chain connects TRBV5-1 to TRBJ2-3; D is undetermined. Deletions cut 0 bases from V and 0 bases from J, with 11 bases between. The V gene's germline CDR1 is SGHRS and CDR2 YFSETQ. This CDR3 region has 16 residues. CDR3 sequence reads: CASSLGVARSTDTQYF. The CDR3 region has the DNA TGCGCCAGCAGCTTGGGTGTGGCCAGGAGCACAGATACGCAGTATTTT.

This chain links TRBV3-1 (or the pseudogene TRBV3-2) with TRBJ2-7; 10 nucleotides align to TRBD2. Germline CDR1 reads LGHDT; CDR2 reads YNNKEL (reference sequence). The CDR3 is 16 amino acids. V dropped 1 base and J dropped 3; count of bases not matched to a gene: 6. CDR3 sequence reads: CASSQVASGSDYEQYF. DNA of the CDR3: TGTGCCAGCAGCCAAGTTGCTAGCGGGAGTGACTACGAGCAGTACTTC.

V and J are TRBV27 and TRBJ2-6; D remains ambiguous. V lost 5 bases and J lost 1, with 9 bases in between. The CDR3 loop spans 15 amino acids. CDR1 and CDR2 from the germline V gene are MNHEY and SMNVEV (reference sequence). The chain's CDR3 is CASSPRPSGANVLTF. CDR3 nucleotide sequence: TGTGCCAGCAGTCCCCGTCCTTCTGGGGCCAACGTCCTGACTTTC. Based on the CDR3 plus reference TRBV27 and TRBJ2-6, the full variable domain is EAQVTQNPRYLITVTGKKLTVTCSQNMNHEYMSWYRQDPGLGLRQIYYSMNVEVTDKGDVPEGYKVSRKEKRNFPLILESPSPNQTSLYFCASSPRPSGANVLTFGAGSRLTVL.

The chain recombines TRBV27 with TRBJ2-7; D call uncertain. CDR1 is MNHEY and CDR2 is SMNVEV in the germline V gene (reference sequence). The CDR3 sequence is 14 residues long. Deletions cut 5 bases from V and 0 bases from J, with 11 bases between. The CDR3 reads CASSPLLVSYEQYF. CDR3 DNA: TGTGCCAGCAGTCCGCTACTGGTCTCCTACGAGCAGTACTTC.

This clone came up once. The V and J genes are TRBV7-9 and TRBJ2-2; D perhaps matches TRBD2 (7 bases). Deletions cut 7 bases from V and 6 bases from J, with 18 bases between. CDR1 is SEHNR, CDR2 FQNEAQ, per germline (reference sequence). There are 15 residues in the CDR3. The chain's CDR3 is CASTPAGAPPGELFF. CDR3 nucleotide sequence: TGTGCCAGCACCCCGGCGGGGGCCCCCCCCGGGGAGCTGTTTTTT.

This clone has only a few counts. This chain joins TRBV4-2 and TRBJ1-5; D call uncertain. The V end lost 0 bases, the J end lost 7 bases, and 13 bases lay between the germline ends. Per the germline V gene, CDR1 is LGHNA and CDR2 is YNFKEQ. The length of the CDR3 is 15 residues. The CDR3 reads CASSQDPGFGQPQHF. The CDR3 nucleotides read TGTGCCAGCAGCCAAGATCCCGGGTTTGGACAGCCCCAGCATTTT.